This TCR beta chain emerged from a study of T cells in Graves' hyperthyroidism and ophthalmopathy. Study-level results: Ophthalmopathy, as predicted by the model, came a median about six months after the prediction.

This clonotype was counted only a few times. Its antigen remains unknown. Reasons for excluding patients were uncontrolled infection, other autoimmune disease, pregnancy or lactation. The CDR3 extends over 14 amino acids. The germline gives CDR1 MNHEY, CDR2 SVGEGT. V was pared by 5 bases and J by 2 bases, with 13 bases between. TCR beta CDR3 sequences were amplified from RNA transcripts. During a first-round RT-PCR of the TCR CDR3, the HTBI primer set was used. TCRdb ran MiXCR on the multiplex PCR reads and lists one entry per CDR3 protein. Found here are approximately 600,000 distinct CDR3 sequences, 13% to 15% of them singletons; the top ten hold about 6.6%.

This receptor was identified in a woman between 18 and 29 years old with Graves' ophthalmopathy. The source material was blood. The rearrangement uses TRBV6-2 or TRBV6-3 and TRBJ2-7, with a tentative D call TRBD2 (6 bases). CDR3 residues: CASSGGSSAYEQYF. Written as DNA, the CDR3 is TGTGCCAGCAGTGGAGGGTCCTCAGCCTACGAGCAGTACTTC.